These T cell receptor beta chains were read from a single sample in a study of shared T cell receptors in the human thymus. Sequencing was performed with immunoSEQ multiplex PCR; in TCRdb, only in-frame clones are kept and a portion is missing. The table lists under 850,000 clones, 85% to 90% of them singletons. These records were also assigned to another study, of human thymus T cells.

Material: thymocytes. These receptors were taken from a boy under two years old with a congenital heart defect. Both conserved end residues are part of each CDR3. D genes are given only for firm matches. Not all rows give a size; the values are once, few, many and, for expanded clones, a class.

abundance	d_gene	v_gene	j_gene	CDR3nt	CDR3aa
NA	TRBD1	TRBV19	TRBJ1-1	TGTGCCAGTAGTACCGGACAGGGGGCGCATCGAAACACTGAAGCTTTCTTT	CASSTGQGAHRNTEAFF
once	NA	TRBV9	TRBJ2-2	TGTGCCAGCAGCGTAGCCGTGCACTACGGAGGAGGGGAGCTGTTTTTT	CASSVAVHYGGGELFF
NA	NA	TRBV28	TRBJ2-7	TGTGCCAGCCGAAGGGGAGGCGAGCAGTACTTC	CASRRGGEQYF
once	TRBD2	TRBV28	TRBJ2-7	TGTGCCAGCAGTTTATGGGGACTAGTGGTCTACGAGCAGTACTTC	CASSLWGLVVYEQYF
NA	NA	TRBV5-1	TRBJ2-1	TGCGCCAGCAGCTTGGCATTGGCCACCGGGGTCAATGAGCAGTTCTTC	CASSLALATGVNEQFF
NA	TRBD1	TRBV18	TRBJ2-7	TGTGCCAGCTCCCCCACTGAGGGACAGGGGTACGAGCAGTACTTC	CASSPTEGQGYEQYF
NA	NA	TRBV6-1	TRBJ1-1	TGTGCCAGCAGAGTACAGGGAAACACTGAAGCTTTCTTT	CASRVQGNTEAFF
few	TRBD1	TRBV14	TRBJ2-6	TGTGCCAGCAGCCAAGATCCAAACAGGGGGTCCGGGGCCAACGTCCTGACTTTC	CASSQDPNRGSGANVLTF
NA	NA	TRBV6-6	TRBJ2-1	TGTGCCAGCAGTTACCGGGCGGGATGCGATTATGAGCAGTTCTTC	CASSYRAGCDYEQFF
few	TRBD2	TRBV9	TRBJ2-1	TGTGCCAGCAGCGTAGGATCCGGCGCGGGACTAGCGGACAATGAGCAGTTCTTC	CASSVGSGAGLADNEQFF
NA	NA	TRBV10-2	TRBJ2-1	TGCGCCAGCAGTGAGTGGCGACAGCAGCAGGACAATGAGCAGTTCTTC	CASSEWRQQQDNEQFF
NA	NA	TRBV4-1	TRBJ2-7	TGCGCCAGCAGCCAAGGGATATCGGACACTGGAACCTACGAGCAGTACTTC	CASSQGISDTGTYEQYF
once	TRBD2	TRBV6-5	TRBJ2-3	TGTGCCAGCAGTCGCCACCTGGGAGGGCATACGCAGTATTTT	CASSRHLGGHTQYF
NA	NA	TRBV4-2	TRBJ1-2	TGTGCCAGCAGCGCCCACCCTTCAAGGGGCCGCTATGGCTACACCTTC	CASSAHPSRGRYGYTF
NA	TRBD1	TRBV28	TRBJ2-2	TGTGCCAGCAGTTTATGCACAACGGGACAGGGAGGGCGGGCCGGGGAGCTGTTTTTT	CASSLCTTGQGGRAGELFF
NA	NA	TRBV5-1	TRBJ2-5	TGCGCCAGCAGCTTGGCCGAGGGCAAACAAGAGACCCAGTACTTC	CASSLAEGKQETQYF
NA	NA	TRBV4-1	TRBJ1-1	TGCGCCAGCAGCCACGTTAGGGGCGGGAACACTGAAGCTTTCTTT	CASSHVRGGNTEAFF
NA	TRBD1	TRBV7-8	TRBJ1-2	TGTGCCAGCAGCCCGACAGGGGGCTACTATGGCTACACCTTC	CASSPTGGYYGYTF
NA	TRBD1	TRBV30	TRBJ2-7	TGTGCCTGGAAGGTGGGACAGGGGTTCTACGAGCAGTACTTC	CAWKVGQGFYEQYF
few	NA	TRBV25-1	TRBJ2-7	TGTGCCAGCTCCGGGGGCTACGAGCAGTACTTC	CASSGGYEQYF
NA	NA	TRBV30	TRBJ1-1	TGTGCCTGGAGTGTATATCTATTCAGGAGGGGCTTGAACACTGAAGCTTTCTTT	CAWSVYLFRRGLNTEAFF
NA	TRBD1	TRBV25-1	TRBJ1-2	TGTGCCAGCAGTCGGGACAGATTCTCTGGCTACACCTTC	CASSRDRFSGYTF
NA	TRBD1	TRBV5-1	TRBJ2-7	TGCGCCAGCAGCATGCCAGGACAGGGCCTCTACGAGCAGTACTTC	CASSMPGQGLYEQYF
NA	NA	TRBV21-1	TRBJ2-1	TGTGCCAGCCTTACCCCAGGGGGCGGCCTCCACAATGAGCAGTTCTTC	CASLTPGGGLHNEQFF
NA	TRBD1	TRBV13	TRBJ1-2	TGTGCCAGCAGCTTAGTGGGGACAGGGGGTCTCTATGGCTACACCTTC	CASSLVGTGGLYGYTF
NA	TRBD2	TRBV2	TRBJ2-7	TGTGCCAGCAGTGACGTCGAGGGAGGGCCATCCATCTACGAGCAGTACTTC	CASSDVEGGPSIYEQYF
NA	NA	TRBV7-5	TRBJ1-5	TGTGCCAGAAGCTTAGTGTGGTGGCAGTATAGCAATCAGCCCCAGCATTTT	CARSLVWWQYSNQPQHF
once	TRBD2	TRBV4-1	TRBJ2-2	TGCGCCAGCAGCCCCTCAGTTTCACTAGCGGGAAAAGACACCGGGGAGCTGTTTTTT	CASSPSVSLAGKDTGELFF
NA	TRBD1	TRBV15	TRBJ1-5	TGTGCCACCAGCAGAATGGGGGGACAGGGGGGAGGGCAGCCCCAGCATTTT	CATSRMGGQGGGQPQHF
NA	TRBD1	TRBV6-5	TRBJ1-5	TGTGCCAGCAGCCGCGACAGGGGCAATCAGCCCCAGCATTTT	CASSRDRGNQPQHF
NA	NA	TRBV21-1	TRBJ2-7	TGTGCCAGCAGCAAAGGGGCTAGCGGAGAATCCTACGAGCAGTACTTC	CASSKGASGESYEQYF
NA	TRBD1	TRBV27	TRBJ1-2	TGTGCCAGCAGTTTAAGAGGACAGGGCCATGGCTACACCTTC	CASSLRGQGHGYTF
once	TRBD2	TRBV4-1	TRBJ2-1	TGCGCCAGCAGCCAAGATTGGGGACTAGCGGGGGATGAGCAGTTCTTC	CASSQDWGLAGDEQFF
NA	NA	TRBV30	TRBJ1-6	TGTGCCTGGAGTGTACAAACTAACAGGGTGGCTTCACCCCTCCACTTT	CAWSVQTNRVASPLHF
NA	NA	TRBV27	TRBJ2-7	TGTGCCAGCAGTCCGGACAACTCCTACGAGCAGTACTTC	CASSPDNSYEQYF
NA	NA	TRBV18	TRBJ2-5	TGTGCCAGCTCATCAACCACTGCCGGGACTGAGGAGACCCAGTACTTC	CASSSTTAGTEETQYF
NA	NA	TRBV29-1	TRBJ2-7	TGCAGCGTTTCTCATCGGTACGAGCAGTACTTC	CSVSHRYEQYF
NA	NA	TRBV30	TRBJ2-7	TGTGCCTGGGTGGGACAAACGAGCTCCTACGAGCAGTACTTC	CAWVGQTSSYEQYF
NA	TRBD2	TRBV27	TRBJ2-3	TGTGCCAGCAGGGGGACTAGCGGACCAGATACGCAGTATTTT	CASRGTSGPDTQYF
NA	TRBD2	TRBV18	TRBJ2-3	TGTGCCAGCTCCCTCCGTAGACTAGCGGCTAGCACAGATACGCAGTATTTT	CASSLRRLAASTDTQYF
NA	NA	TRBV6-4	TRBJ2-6	TGTGCCAGCAGTGACCCGGCTGGGGCCAACGTCCTGACTTTC	CASSDPAGANVLTF
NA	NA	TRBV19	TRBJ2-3	TGTGCGAGGCGGGATATAAGCACAGATACGCAGTATTTT	CARRDISTDTQYF